Below are 6 T cell receptor beta chains sequenced from a single sample in a study of T cell responses to AZD1222 COVID-19 vaccine. The method was immunoSEQ multiplex PCR; TCRdb's version includes in-frame clones alone and lacks a portion of them. The data show about 120,000 clones, roughly 90% seen once. The material sequenced was peripheral blood, taken on day 0 of AZD1222 vaccination. Receptor source: an adult in good health.

The V and J genes are TRBV25-1 and TRBJ2-7; 11 bases match TRBD1. Germline trimming cut 3 bases from V and 1 base from J; bases unmatched to any gene: 11. The CDR3 extends over 18 amino acids. The V gene's germline CDR1 is MGHDK and CDR2 SYGVNS. The CDR3 protein is CASSDSVPGQGGSYEQYF. In nucleotides, the CDR3 is TGTGCCAGCAGTGATTCAGTCCCGGGACAGGGGGGATCCTACGAGCAGTACTTC.

The gene calls are TRBV6-5 and TRBJ1-3; D unresolved. The CDR3 is made up of 15 amino acids. V was cut by 5 bases and J by 0 bases, with 11 bases left in between. Germline V gene data show CDR1 as MNHEY and CDR2 as SVGAGI. In nucleotides, the CDR3 is TGTGCCAGCAGTCTGGCAGGTAGCTCTGGAAACACCATATATTTT. The encoded protein is CASSLAGSSGNTIYF.

The rearrangement uses TRBV10-3 and TRBJ2-7; possible D gene TRBD2, 6 bases. Germline V gene sequence: CDR1 ENHRY, CDR2 SYGVKD. The germline V and J ends were trimmed by 6 bases and 0 bases, with 15 bases remaining between them. CDR3 size: 15 residues. The CDR3 DNA reads as TGTGCCATCAGCCATCGGGGGTCCCTCTCCTACGAGCAGTACTTC. It specifies CAISHRGSLSYEQYF.

The rearrangement links TRBV15 to TRBJ1-5; no definite D call. CDR3 length: 12 residues. Per germline, CDR1 LNHNV and CDR2 YYDKDF (reference sequence). V was shortened by 4 bases and J by 7 bases, with 8 bases between the two germline ends. CDR3 residues: CATSTERQPQHF. As DNA, the CDR3 is TGTGCCACCAGCACAGAAAGGCAGCCCCAGCATTTT.

This clone was seen just once. The gene calls are TRBV7-9 and TRBJ2-3; D not resolved. The CDR3 totals 16 residues. V shed 1 base and J shed 3 bases, with 14 bases lying between them. CDR1 and CDR2 from the germline V gene are SEHNR and FQNEAQ (reference sequence). CDR3 sequence reads: CASSLGGPLGTDTQYF. The CDR3 nucleotides are TGTGCCAGCAGCTTAGGTGGCCCCCTGGGGACAGATACGCAGTATTTT.

Here the CDR3 DNA reads TGCGCCAGCAGTAGGGGGATTCCGGGAGGAAATGAAAAACTGTTTTTT. It codes for CASSRGIPGGNEKLFF. V gene TRBV5-1 combines with J gene TRBJ1-4; a weak D match, TRBD1 (6 bases). V lost 5 bases, J lost 5 bases, and 19 bases lay in between. Germline V lookup: CDR1 SGHRS, CDR2 YFSETQ. The CDR3 covers 16 residues.